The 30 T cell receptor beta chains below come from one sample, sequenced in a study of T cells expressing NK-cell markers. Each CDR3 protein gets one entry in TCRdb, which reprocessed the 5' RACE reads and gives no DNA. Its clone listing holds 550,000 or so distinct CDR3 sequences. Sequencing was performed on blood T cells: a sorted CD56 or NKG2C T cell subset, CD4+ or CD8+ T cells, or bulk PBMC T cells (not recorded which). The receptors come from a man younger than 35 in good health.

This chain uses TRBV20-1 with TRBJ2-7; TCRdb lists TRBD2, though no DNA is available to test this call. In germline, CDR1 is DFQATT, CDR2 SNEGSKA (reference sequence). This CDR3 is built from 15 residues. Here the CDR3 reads CSASTGTSSADEQYF.

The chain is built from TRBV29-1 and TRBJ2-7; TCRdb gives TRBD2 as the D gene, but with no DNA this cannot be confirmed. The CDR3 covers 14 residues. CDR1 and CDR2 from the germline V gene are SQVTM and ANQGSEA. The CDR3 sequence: CSVEVPGLTYEQYF.

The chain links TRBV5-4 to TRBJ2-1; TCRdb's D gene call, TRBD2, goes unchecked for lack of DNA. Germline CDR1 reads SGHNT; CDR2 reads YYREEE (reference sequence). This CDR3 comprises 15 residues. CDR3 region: CASSFQGRGINEQFF.

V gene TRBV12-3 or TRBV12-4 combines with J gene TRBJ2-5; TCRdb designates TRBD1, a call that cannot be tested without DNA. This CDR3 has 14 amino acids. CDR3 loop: CASSGQGAKETQYF.

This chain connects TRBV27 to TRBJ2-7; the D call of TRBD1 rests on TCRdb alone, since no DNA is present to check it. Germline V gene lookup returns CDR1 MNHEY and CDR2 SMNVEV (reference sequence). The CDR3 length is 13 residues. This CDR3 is CASSPWDGFEQYF.

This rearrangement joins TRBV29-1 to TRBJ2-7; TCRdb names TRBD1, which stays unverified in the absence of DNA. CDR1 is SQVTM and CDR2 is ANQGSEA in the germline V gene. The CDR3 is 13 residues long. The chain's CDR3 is CSVVEGASYEQYF.

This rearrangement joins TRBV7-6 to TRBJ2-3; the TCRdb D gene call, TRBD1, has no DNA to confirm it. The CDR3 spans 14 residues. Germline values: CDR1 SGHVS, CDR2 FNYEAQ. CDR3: CASSLMGPTDTQYF.

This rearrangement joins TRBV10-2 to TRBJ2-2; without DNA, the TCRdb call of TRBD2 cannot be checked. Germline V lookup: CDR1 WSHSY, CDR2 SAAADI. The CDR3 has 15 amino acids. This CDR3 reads CASGLAGGGTGELFF.

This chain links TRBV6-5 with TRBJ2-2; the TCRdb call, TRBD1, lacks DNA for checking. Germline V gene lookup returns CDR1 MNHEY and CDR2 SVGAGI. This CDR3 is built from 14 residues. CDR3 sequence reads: CASRTGLNTGELFF.

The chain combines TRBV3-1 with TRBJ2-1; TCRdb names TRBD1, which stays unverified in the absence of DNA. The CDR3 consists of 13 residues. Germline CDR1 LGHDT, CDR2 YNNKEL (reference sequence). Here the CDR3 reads CASSPSGRGGQFF.

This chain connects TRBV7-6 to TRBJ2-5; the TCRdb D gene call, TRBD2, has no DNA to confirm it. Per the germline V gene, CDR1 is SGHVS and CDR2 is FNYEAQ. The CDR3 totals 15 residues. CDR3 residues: CASAPQTSGQETQYF.

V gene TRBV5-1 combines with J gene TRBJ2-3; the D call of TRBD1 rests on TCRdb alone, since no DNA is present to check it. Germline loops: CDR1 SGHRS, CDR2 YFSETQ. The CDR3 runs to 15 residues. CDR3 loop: CASSLGTHNTDTQYF. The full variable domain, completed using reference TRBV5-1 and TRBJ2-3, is KAGVTQTPRYLIKTRGQQVTLSCSPISGHRSVSWYQQTPGQGLQFLFEYFSETQRNKGNFPGRFSGRQFSNSRSEMNVSTLELGDSALYLCASSLGTHNTDTQYFGPGTRLTVL.

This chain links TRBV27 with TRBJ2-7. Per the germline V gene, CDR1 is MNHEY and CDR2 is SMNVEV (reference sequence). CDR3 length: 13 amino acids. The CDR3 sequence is CASGQVGSYEQYF.

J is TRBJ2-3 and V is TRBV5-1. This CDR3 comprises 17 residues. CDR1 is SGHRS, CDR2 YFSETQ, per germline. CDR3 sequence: CASSLALSGASTDTQYF.

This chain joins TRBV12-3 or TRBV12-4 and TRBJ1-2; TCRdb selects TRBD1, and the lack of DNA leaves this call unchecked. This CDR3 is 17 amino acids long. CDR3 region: CASSGPLGTGANYGYTF.

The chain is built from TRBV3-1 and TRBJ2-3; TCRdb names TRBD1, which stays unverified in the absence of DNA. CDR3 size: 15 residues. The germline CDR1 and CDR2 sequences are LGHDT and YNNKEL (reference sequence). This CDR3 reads CASSQPGTHTDTQYF.

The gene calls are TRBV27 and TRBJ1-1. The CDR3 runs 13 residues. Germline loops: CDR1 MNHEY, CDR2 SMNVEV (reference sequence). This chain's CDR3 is CASSHQWPPEAFF.

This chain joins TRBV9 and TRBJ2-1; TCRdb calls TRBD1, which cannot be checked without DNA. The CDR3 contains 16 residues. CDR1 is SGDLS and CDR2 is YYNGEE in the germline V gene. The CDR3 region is CASSSGGLSSYNEQFF.

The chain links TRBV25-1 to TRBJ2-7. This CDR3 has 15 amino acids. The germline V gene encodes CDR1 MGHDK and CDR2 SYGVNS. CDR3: CASSESTGISYEQYF.

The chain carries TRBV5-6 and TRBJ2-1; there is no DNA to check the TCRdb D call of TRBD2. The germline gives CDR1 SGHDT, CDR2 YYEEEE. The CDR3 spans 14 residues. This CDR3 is CASSPTGTRVEQFF. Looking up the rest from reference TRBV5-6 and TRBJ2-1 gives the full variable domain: DAGVTQSPTHLIKTRGQQVTLRCSPKSGHDTVSWYQQALGQGPQFIFQYYEEEERQRGNFPDRFSGHQFPNYSSELNVNALLLGDSALYLCASSPTGTRVEQFFGPGTRLTVL.

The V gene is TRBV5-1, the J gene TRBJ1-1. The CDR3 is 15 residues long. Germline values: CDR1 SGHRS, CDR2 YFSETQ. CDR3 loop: CASSLNAASNTEAFF. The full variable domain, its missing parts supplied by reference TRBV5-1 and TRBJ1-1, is KAGVTQTPRYLIKTRGQQVTLSCSPISGHRSVSWYQQTPGQGLQFLFEYFSETQRNKGNFPGRFSGRQFSNSRSEMNVSTLELGDSALYLCASSLNAASNTEAFFGQGTRLTVV.

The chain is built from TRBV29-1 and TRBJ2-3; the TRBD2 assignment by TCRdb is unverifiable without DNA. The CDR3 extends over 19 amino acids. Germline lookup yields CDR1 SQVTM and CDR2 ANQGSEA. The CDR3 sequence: CSVVPVGTSGRPNADTQYF.

The CDR3 loop is CASSQDSSARRDTQYF. The chain joins TRBV4-1 to TRBJ2-3; TCRdb proposes TRBD2, but this gene call is untestable without DNA. The CDR3 runs to 16 residues. The germline V gene has CDR1 MGHRA and CDR2 YSYEKL.

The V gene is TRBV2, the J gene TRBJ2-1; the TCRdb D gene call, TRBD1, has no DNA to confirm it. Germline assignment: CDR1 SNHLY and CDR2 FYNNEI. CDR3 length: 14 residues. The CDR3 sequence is CASSFETGGNEQFF.

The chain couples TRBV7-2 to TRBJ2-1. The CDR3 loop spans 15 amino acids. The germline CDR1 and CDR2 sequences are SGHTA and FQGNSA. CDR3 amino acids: CASSSQSGPYNEQFF.

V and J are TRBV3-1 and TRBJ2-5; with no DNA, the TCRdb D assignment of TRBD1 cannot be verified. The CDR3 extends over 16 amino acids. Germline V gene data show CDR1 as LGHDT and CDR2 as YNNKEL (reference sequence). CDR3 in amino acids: CASSHQEEGGKKTQYF.

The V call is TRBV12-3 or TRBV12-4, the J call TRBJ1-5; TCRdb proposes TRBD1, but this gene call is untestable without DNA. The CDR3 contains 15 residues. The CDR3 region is CASTMGDRGGQPQHF.

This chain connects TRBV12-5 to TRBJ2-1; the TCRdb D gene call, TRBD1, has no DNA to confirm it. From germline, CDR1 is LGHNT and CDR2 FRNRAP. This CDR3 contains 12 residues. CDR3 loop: CASGLAQDRVFF.

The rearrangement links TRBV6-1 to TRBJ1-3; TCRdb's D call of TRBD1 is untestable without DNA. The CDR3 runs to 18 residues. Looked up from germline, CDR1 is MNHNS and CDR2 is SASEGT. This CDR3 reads CASSEEYGARPNGNTIYF.

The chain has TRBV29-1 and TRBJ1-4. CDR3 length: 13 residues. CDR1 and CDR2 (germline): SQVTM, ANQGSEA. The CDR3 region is CSAGGRTNEKLFF.